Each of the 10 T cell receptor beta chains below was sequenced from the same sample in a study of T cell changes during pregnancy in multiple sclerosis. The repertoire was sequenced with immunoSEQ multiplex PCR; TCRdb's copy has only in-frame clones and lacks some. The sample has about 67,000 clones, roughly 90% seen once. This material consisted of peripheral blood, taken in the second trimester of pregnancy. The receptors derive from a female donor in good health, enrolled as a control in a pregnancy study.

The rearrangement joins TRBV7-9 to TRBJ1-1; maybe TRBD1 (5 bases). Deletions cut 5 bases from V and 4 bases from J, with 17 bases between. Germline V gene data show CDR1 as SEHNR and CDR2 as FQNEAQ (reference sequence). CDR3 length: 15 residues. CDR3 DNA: TGTGCCAGCAGCCCGGGGGGGTGGGGTAGCACTGAAGCTTTCTTT. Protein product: CASSPGGWGSTEAFF.

CDR3 amino acids: CASRDSDSSYEQYF. DNA for the CDR3: TGTGCCAGCAGAGACAGTGACTCATCCTACGAGCAGTACTTC. The chain links TRBV6-6 to TRBJ2-7, with a possible D match to TRBD1 (5 bases). Germline-derived CDR1 and CDR2 are MNHNY and SVGAGI (reference sequence). The V gene lost 6 bases and the J gene lost 1 base, with 13 bases spanning the gap. This CDR3 has 14 amino acids.

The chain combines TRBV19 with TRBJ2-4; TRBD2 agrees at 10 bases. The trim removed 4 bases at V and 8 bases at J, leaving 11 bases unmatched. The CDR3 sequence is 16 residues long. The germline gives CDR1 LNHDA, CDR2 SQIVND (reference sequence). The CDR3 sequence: CASSSGASGSLDIQYF. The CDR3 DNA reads TGTGCCAGTAGTAGCGGAGCTAGCGGGAGTTTAGACATTCAGTACTTC. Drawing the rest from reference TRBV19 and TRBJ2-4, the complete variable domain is DGGITQSPKYLFRKEGQNVTLSCEQNLNHDAMYWYRQDPGQGLRLIYYSQIVNDFQKGDIAEGYSVSREKKESFPLTVTSAQKNPTAFYLCASSSGASGSLDIQYFGAGTRLSVL.

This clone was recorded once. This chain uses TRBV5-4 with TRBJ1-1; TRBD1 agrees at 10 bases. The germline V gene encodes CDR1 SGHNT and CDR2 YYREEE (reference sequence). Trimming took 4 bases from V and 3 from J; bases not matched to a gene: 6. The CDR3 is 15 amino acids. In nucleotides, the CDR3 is TGTGCCAGCAGCACCTTGACAGGGGGCGACACTGAAGCTTTCTTT. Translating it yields CASSTLTGGDTEAFF.

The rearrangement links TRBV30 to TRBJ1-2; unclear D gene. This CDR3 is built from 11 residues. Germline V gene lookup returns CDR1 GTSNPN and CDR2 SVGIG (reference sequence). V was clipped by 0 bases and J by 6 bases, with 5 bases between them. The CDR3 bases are TGTGCCTGGAGTGTGAGTAATGGCTACACCTTC. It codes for CAWSVSNGYTF.

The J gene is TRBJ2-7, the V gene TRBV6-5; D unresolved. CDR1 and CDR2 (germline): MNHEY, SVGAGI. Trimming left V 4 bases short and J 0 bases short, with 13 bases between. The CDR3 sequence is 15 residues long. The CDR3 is CASSFATRSSYEQYF. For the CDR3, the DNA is TGTGCCAGCAGTTTCGCCACACGGAGCTCCTACGAGCAGTACTTC.

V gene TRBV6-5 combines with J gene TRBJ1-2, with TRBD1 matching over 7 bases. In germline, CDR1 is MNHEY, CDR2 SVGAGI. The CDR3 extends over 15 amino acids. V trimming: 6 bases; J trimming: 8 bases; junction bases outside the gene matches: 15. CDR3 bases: TGTGCCAGCAGAACGGACAGGTTTCTCAGTGTGGGCTACACCTTC. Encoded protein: CASRTDRFLSVGYTF.

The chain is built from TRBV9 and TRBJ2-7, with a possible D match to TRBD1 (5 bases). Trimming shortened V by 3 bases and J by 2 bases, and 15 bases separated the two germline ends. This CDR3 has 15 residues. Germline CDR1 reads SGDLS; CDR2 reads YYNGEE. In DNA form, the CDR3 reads TGTGCCAGCAGCGCGGACACAGAGCAAACCTACGAGCAGTACTTC. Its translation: CASSADTEQTYEQYF.

The CDR3 nucleotides read TGTGCCAGCAGTGTCGTTAAAGATACGCAGTATTTT. As protein: CASSVVKDTQYF. The rearrangement links TRBV28 to TRBJ2-3; no clear D. The V and J ends lost 5 bases and 5 bases respectively, with 8 bases between them. The CDR3 sequence is 12 residues long. Germline CDR1 reads MDHEN; CDR2 reads SYDVKM.

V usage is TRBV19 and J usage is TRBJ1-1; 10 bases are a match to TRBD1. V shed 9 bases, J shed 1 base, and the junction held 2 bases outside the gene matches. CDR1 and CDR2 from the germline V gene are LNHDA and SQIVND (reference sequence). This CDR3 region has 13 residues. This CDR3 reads CASGTGANTEAFF. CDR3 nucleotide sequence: TGTGCCAGCGGGACAGGGGCGAACACTGAAGCTTTCTTT.